This TCR beta chain was recorded in a study of shared clonotypes between healthy human individuals. Here immunoSEQ multiplex PCR was the method, and the copy in TCRdb shows in-frame clones only, minus some. This sample has hundreds of thousands of clones, with about 96% found just once. CDR1 and CDR2 (germline): SQVTM, ANQGSEA. The V gene lost 3 bases and the J gene lost 5 bases, with 13 bases spanning the gap. CDR3 size: 13 residues. V usage is TRBV29-1 and J usage is TRBJ1-1; D might be TRBD1 (5 bases). Sequenced sample: naive CD4+ T cells sorted from blood. Subset here: CD45RA+ positively selected. This clonotype was sampled from a woman aged 25 to 39 in good health. The DNA for the CDR3 is TGCAGCGTTGACGGGCAGGGTGGAACTGAAGCTTTCTTT. This translates into CSVDGQGGTEAFF.